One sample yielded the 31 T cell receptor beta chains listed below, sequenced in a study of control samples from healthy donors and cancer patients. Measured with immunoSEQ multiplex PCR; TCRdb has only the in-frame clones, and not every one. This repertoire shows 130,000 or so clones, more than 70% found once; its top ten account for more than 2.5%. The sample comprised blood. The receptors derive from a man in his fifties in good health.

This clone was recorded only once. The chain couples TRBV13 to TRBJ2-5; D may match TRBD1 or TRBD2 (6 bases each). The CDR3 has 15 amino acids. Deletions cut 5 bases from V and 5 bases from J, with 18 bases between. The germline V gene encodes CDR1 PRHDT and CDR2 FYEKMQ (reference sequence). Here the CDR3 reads CASSLLEGGLETQYF. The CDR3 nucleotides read TGTGCCAGCAGCCTTCTCGAAGGGGGGCTTGAGACCCAGTACTTC.

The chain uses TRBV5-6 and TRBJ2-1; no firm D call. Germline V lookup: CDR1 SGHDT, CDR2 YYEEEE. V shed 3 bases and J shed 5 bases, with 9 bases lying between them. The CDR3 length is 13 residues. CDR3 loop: CASSWSDHNEQFF. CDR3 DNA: TGTGCCAGCAGCTGGTCGGACCACAATGAGCAGTTCTTC.

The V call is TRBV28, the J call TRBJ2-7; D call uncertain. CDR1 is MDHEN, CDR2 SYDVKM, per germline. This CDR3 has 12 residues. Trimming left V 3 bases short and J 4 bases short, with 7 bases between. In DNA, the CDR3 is TGTGCCAGCAGTTTTAGGGCGTACGAGCAGTACTTC. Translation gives CASSFRAYEQYF.

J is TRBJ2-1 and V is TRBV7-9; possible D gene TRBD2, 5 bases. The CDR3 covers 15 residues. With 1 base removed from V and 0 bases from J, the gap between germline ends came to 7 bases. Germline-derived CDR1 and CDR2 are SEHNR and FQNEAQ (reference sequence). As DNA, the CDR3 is TGTGCCAGCAGCTTAGGGGCGGGCTCCTACAATGAGCAGTTCTTC. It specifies CASSLGAGSYNEQFF.

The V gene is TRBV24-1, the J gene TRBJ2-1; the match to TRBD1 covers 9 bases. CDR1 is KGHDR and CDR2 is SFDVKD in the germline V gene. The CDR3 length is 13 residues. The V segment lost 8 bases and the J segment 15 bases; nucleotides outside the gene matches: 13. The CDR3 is CATTNPGQGFWFF. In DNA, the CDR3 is TGTGCCACCACCAATCCGGGACAGGGTTTCTGGTTCTTC.

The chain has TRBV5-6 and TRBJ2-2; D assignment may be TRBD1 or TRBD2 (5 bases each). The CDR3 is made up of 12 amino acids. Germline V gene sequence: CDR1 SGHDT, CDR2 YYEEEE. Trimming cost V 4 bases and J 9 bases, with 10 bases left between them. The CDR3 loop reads CASSLWGRELFF. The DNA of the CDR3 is TGTGCCAGCAGCCTTTGGGGGAGGGAGCTGTTTTTT.

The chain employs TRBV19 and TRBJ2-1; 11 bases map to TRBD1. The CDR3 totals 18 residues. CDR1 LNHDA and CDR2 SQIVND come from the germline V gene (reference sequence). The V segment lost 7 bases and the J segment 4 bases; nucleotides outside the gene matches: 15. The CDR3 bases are TGTGCCAGTATTCACCCTTCCCGCCGGGACAGGGGGTACAATGAGCAGTTCTTC. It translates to CASIHPSRRDRGYNEQFF.

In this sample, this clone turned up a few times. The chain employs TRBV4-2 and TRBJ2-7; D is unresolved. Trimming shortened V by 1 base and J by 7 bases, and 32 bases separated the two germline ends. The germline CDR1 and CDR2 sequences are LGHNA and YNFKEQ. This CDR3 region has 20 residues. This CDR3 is CASSQVTGWSLSPQSREQYF. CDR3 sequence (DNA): TGTGCCAGCAGCCAAGTTACTGGTTGGAGTTTAAGTCCCCAATCGAGGGAGCAGTACTTC.

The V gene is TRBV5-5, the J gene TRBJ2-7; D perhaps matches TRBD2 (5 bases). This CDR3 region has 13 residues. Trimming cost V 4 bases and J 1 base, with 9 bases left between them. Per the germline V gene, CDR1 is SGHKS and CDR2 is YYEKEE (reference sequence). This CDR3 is CASSPRGSYEQYF. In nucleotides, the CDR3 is TGTGCCAGCAGCCCCCGAGGGTCCTACGAGCAGTACTTC.

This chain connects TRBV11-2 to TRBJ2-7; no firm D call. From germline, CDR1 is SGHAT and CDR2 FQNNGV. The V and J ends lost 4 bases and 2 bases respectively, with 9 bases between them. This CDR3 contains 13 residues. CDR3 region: CASSWLGTYEQYF. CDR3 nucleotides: TGTGCCAGCAGCTGGCTGGGAACCTACGAGCAGTACTTC.

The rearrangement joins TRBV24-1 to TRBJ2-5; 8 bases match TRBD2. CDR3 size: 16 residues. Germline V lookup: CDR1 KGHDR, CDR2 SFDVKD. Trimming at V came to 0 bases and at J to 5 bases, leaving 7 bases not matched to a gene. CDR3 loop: CATSDLPRGGLETQYF. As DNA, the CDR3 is TGTGCCACCAGTGATTTGCCCCGGGGGGGCCTCGAGACCCAGTACTTC.

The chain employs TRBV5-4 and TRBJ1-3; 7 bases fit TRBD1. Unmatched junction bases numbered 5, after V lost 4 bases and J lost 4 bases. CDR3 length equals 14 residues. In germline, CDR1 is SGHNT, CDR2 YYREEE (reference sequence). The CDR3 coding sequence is TGTGCCAGCAGCCAACAGGGGTCGGGAAACACCATATATTTT. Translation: CASSQQGSGNTIYF.

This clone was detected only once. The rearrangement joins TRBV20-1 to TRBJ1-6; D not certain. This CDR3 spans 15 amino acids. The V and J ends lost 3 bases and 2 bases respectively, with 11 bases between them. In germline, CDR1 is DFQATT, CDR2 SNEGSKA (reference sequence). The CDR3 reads CSASPRSAYNSPLHF. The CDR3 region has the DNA TGCAGTGCTAGTCCCCGTTCGGCCTATAATTCACCCCTCCACTTT.

As DNA, the CDR3 is TGTGCCAGCAGTTTATACAGGGGGCGTGGAGCTTTCTTT. Amino acid sequence: CASSLYRGRGAFF. The chain joins TRBV28 to TRBJ1-1, with 9 nucleotides matching TRBD1. The V segment lost 1 base and the J segment 10 bases; nucleotides outside the gene matches: 4. In germline, CDR1 is MDHEN, CDR2 SYDVKM. CDR3 length: 13 residues. Full variable domain (remainder filled in from reference TRBV28 and TRBJ1-1): DVKVTQSSRYLVKRTGEKVFLECVQDMDHENMFWYRQDPGLGLRLIYFSYDVKMKEKGDIPEGYSVSREKKERFSLILESASTNQTSMYLCASSLYRGRGAFFGQGTRLTVV.

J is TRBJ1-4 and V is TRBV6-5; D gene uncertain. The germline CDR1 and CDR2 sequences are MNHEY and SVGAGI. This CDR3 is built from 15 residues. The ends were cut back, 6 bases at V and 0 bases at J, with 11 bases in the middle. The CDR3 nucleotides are TGTGCCAGCAGGGGCCTGGTTGCAACTAATGAAAAACTGTTTTTT. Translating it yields CASRGLVATNEKLFF.

CDR3 in amino acids: CASSDRVTGELFF. CDR3 DNA: TGCGCCAGCAGCGACAGGGTCACCGGGGAGCTGTTTTTT. The chain uses TRBV10-1 and TRBJ2-2; 7 positions agree with TRBD1. Germline CDR1 and CDR2: WNHNN and SYGVQD (reference sequence). The CDR3 has 13 residues. The V gene end was trimmed by 6 bases and the J gene end by 4 bases; junction bases not matched to a gene: 2.

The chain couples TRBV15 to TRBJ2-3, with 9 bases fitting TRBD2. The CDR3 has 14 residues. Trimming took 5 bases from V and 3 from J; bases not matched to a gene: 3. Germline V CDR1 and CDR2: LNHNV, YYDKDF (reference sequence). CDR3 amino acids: CATSRSGGTDTQYF. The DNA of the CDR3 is TGTGCCACCAGCCGGAGCGGGGGGACAGATACGCAGTATTTT.

CDR3 residues: CASSPQGAREKLFF. CDR3 nucleotides: TGTGCCAGCAGCCCGCAGGGAGCCCGTGAAAAACTGTTTTTT. V is TRBV7-9 and J is TRBJ1-4; D is perhaps TRBD1 (5 bases). The CDR3 spans 14 residues. Trimming took off 5 bases at V and 7 bases at J, with 14 bases between the two ends. Germline lookup yields CDR1 SEHNR and CDR2 FQNEAQ (reference sequence). Complete variable domain (other parts from reference TRBV7-9 and TRBJ1-4): DTGVSQNPRHKITKRGQNVTFRCDPISEHNRLYWYRQTLGQGPEFLTYFQNEAQLEKSRLLSDRFSAERPKGSFSTLEIQRTEQGDSAMYLCASSPQGAREKLFFGSGTQLSVL.

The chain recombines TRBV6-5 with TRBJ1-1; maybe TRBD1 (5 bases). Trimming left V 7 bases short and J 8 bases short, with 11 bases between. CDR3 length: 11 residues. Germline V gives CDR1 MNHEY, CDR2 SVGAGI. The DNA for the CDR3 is TGTGCCAGCAAACGGGGCAGAGAAGCTTTCTTT. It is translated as CASKRGREAFF.

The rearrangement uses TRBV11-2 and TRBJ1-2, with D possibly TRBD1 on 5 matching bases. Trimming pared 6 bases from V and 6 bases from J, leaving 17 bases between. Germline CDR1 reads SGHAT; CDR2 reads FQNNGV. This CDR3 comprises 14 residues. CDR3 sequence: CASSLDTTWHGYTF. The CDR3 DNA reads TGTGCCAGCAGTCTGGACACCACATGGCATGGCTACACCTTC.

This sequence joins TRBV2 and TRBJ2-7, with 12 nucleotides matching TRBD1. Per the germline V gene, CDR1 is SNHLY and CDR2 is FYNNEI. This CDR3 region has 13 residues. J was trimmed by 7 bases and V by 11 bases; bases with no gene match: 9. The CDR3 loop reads CAGAGTGGVEQYF. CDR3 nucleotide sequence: TGTGCCGGAGCCGGGACAGGGGGCGTGGAGCAGTACTTC.

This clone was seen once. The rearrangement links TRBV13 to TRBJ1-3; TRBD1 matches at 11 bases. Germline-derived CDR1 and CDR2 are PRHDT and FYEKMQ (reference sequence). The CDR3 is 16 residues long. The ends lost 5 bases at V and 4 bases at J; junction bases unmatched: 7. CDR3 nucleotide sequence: TGTGCCAGCAGCCGCGGACAGGGGGCCGGGGGAAACACCATATATTTT. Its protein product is CASSRGQGAGGNTIYF.

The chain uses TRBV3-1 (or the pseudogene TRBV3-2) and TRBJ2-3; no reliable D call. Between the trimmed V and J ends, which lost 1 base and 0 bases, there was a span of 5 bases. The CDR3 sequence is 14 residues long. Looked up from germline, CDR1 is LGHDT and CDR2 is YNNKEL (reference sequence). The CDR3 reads CASSQVSSTDTQYF. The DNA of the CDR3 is TGTGCCAGCAGCCAAGTCAGTAGCACAGATACGCAGTATTTT.

The CDR3, as DNA: TGTGCCAGTAGTACCCTTCCAACTCTCGGGATAACGAAGACTGAAGCTTTCTTT. As protein: CASSTLPTLGITKTEAFF. The V call is TRBV19, the J call TRBJ1-1; no definite D call. Germline CDR1 reads LNHDA; CDR2 reads SQIVND (reference sequence). The germline V and J ends were trimmed by 4 bases and 5 bases, with 26 bases remaining between them. The CDR3 length is 18 residues.

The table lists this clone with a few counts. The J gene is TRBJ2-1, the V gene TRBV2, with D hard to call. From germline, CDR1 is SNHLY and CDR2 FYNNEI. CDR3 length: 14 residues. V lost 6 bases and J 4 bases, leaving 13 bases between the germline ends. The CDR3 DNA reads TGTGCCAGCAGCGTAGGGCGCAGTTACAATGAGCAGTTCTTC. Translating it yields CASSVGRSYNEQFF.

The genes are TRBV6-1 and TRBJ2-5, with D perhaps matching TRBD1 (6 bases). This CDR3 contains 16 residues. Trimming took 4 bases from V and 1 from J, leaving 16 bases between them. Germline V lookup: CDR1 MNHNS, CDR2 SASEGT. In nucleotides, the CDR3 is TGTGCCAGCAGTGGCTCACCAGGGGCCCGCCAAGAGACCCAGTACTTC. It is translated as CASSGSPGARQETQYF.

For the CDR3, the DNA is TGCGCCAGCCAGGGACTAGCGGGGGGTAAAGGTAATGAGCAGTTCTTC. Amino acids: CASQGLAGGKGNEQFF. The chain uses TRBV5-1 and TRBJ2-1, with TRBD2 identical over 15 bases. Trimming cost V 7 bases and J 7 bases; bases outside gene matches: 9. Germline V gene sequence: CDR1 SGHRS, CDR2 YFSETQ. There are 16 residues in the CDR3.

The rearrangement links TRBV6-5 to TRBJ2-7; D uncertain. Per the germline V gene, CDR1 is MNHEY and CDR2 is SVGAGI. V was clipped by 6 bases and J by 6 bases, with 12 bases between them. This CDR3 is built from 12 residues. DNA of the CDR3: TGTGCCAGCAGCTCCGGTTGGGGCGAGCAGTACTTC. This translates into CASSSGWGEQYF.

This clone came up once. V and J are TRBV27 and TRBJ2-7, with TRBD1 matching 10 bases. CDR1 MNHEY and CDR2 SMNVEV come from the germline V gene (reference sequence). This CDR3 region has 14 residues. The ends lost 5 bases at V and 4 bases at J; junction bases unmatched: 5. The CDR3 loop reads CASSVRDRGYEQYF. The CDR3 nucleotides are TGTGCCAGCAGTGTCCGGGACAGGGGATACGAGCAGTACTTC.

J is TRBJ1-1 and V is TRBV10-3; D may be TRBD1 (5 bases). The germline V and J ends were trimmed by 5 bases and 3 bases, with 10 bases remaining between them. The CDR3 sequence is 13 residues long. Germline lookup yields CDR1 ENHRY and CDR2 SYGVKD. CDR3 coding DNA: TGTGCCATCAGTCAGGGTACCTACACTGAAGCTTTCTTT. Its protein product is CAISQGTYTEAFF.

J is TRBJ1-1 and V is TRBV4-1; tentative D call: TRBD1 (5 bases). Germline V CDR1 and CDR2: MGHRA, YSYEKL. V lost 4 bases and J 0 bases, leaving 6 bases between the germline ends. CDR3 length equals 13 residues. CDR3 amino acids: CASSPRVNTEAFF. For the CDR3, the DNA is TGCGCCAGCAGCCCCAGGGTGAACACTGAAGCTTTCTTT.